This T cell receptor beta chain emerged from a study of blood T cells in healthy people across ages. As regards this clonotype: The antigen is not known.

Study-wide points: Correlation between TCR beta diversity and naive T cell percentage was strong.

The germline V and J ends were trimmed by 0 bases and 5 bases, with 8 bases remaining between them. Germline lookup yields CDR1 DFQATT and CDR2 SNEGSKA (reference sequence). This CDR3 has 13 amino acids. In each sample, at least 6 million PBMCs were isolated. Primers used in a second PCR of about 7 to 11 cycles were a sample-barcoded 5' primer and a J-beta primer mix. Every cDNA molecule carried a tag from a template-switch adaptor bearing 12 random nucleotides. TCRdb ran MiXCR on the 5' RACE reads and lists one entry per CDR3 protein. Of approximately 850,000 distinct CDR3 sequences listed, around 45% were seen once; the top ten hold 15% to 25%.

The chain recombines TRBV20-1 with TRBJ2-1; D is ambiguous. This TCR came from a man aged 60 to 75 in good health. Sequenced: blood. The CDR3: CSARDPANNEQFF. The CDR3 bases are TGCAGTGCTAGAGACCCCGCGAACAATGAGCAGTTCTTC.